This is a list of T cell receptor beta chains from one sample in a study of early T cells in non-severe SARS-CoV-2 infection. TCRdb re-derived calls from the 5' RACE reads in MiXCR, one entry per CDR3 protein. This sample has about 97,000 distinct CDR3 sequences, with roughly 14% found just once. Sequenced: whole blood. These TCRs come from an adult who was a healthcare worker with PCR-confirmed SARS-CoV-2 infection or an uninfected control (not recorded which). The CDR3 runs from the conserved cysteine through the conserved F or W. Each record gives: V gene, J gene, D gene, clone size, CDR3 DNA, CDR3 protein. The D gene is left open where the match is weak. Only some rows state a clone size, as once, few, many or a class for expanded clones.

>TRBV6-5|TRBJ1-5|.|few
TGTGCCAGCAGCAGGGAGCACAATCAGCCCCAGCATTTT
CASSREHNQPQHF
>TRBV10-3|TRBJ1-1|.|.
TGTGCCATCAGTGATCAAAAGGGGAACGCTGAAGCTTTCTTT
CAISDQKGNAEAFF
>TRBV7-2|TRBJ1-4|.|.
TGTGCCAGCAGCCACTCTCTATGGCAGGGTGACGAAAAACTGTTTTTT
CASSHSLWQGDEKLFF
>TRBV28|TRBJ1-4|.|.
TGTGCCAGCAGCCAACGTAATGAAAAACTGTTTTTT
CASSQRNEKLFF
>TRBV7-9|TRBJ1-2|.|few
TGTGCCAGCAGCCCCCCCGGGACTGGTCGTACGAGCTACACCTTC
CASSPPGTGRTSYTF
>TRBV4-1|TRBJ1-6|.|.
TGCGCCAGCAGCCAGGGGGCTTCACCCCTCCACTTT
CASSQGASPLHF
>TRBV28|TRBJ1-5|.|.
TGTGCCAGCAGTCTCCCCGGGCAGCCCCAGCATTTT
CASSLPGQPQHF
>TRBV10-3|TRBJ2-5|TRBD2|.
TGTGCCATCAGTGCGGGAAGCGGGAGTCAGGAGACCCAGTACTTC
CAISAGSGSQETQYF
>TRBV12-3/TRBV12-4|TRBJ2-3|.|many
TGTGCCAGCAGTCTATCACCCCGTAGGACCCGAGCAAGCACAGATACGCAGTATTTT
CASSLSPRRTRASTDTQYF
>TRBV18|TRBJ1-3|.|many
TGTGCCAGCTCACCAGCGGGAAACACCATATATTTT
CASSPAGNTIYF
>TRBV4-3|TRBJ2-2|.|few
TGCGCCAGCAGCCAAGTGGGTTTGGTCACCGGGGAGCTGTTTTTT
CASSQVGLVTGELFF
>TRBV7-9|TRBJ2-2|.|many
TGTGCCAGCAGCGTCCTAGAGTCGAAAGGGGAGCTGTTTTTT
CASSVLESKGELFF
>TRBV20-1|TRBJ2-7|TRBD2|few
TGCAGTGCTAGAGTTTACCTTCTAGCGGACTACGAGCAGTACTTC
CSARVYLLADYEQYF
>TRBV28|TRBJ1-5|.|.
TGTGCCAGCAGTCCTCCCGGGTCTATCCAGCATTTT
CASSPPGSIQHF
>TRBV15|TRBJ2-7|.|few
TGTGCCACCAGCAGAGATCAGAAGTACTACGAGCAGTACTTC
CATSRDQKYYEQYF
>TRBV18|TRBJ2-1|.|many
TGTGCCAGCTCACCCCCGGGACTTTCCTCCTACAATGAGCAGTTCTTC
CASSPPGLSSYNEQFF
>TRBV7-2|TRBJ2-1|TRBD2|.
TGTGCCAGCAGCTTCTATAGCGGGGACAATGAGCAGTTCTTC
CASSFYSGDNEQFF
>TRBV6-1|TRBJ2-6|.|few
TGTGCCAGCAGTGGGAGGTTCTCTGGGGCCAACGTCCTGACTTTC
CASSGRFSGANVLTF
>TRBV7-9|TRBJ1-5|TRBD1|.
TGTGCCAGCAGCCCACAGGGGAACAGCAATCAGCCCCAGCATTTT
CASSPQGNSNQPQHF
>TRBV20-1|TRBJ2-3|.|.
TGCAGTGCTAGACCTCGGATCTCTATTAGGGATACGCAGTATTTT
CSARPRISIRDTQYF
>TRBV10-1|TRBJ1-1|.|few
TGCGCCAGCAGTGAATTACGAAACACTGAAGCTTTCTTT
CASSELRNTEAFF
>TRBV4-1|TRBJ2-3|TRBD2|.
TGCGCCAGCAGCCAATGGCTCGGGACTAGCGGGAGTACGACAGATACGCAGTATTTT
CASSQWLGTSGSTTDTQYF
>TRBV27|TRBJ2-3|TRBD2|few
TGTGCCAGCAGTATCCGTCGGACTAGCGGCACAGATACGCAGTATTTT
CASSIRRTSGTDTQYF
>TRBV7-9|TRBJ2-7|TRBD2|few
TGTGCCAGCAGCCGCCGCACGACTAGCGGGGCACATTACGAGCAGTACTTC
CASSRRTTSGAHYEQYF
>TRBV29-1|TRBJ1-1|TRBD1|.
TGCAGCGTTGACAACAGGGGAGGGACTGAAGCTTTCTTT
CSVDNRGGTEAFF
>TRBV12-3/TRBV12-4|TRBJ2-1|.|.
TGTGCCAGCTGCCAGGGTTGGGGCCAGCGGGTGGACAATGAGCAGTTCTTC
CASCQGWGQRVDNEQFF